Included here is one T cell receptor beta chain sequence, with context. Looked up from germline, CDR1 is SGHTA and CDR2 is FQGNSA. Trimming took off 5 bases at V and 9 bases at J, with 22 bases between the two ends. There are 15 residues in the CDR3. The data were obtained in a study of blood T cell repertoires in COVID-19. Study context: Acute and convalescent COVID-19 specimens originated in the United States, Italy and Spain. Sample material is recorded as cDNA or gDNA derived from T cells, B-cell-depleted T cells, or PBMCs.

In the original analysis: Scientists estimated how many nucleated cells there were by amplifying reference gene primers. The data were produced by immunoSEQ multiplex PCR, yet TCRdb's version contains in-frame clones alone and is incomplete. V, J and clone size were drawn from that table, and D and trimming were deduced from the DNA. Of 250,000 to 300,000 clones in the sample, around 90% were seen once. The sequenced material came from peripheral blood. The chain carries TRBV7-2 and TRBJ1-1; a weak D match, TRBD1 (5 bases). The sequence was obtained from a woman between 45 and 60 years old who had recovered from COVID-19. CDR3 loop: CASSLRTLTVTQAFF. The CDR3 DNA sequence: TGTGCCAGCAGCCTTCGGACATTGACAGTCACACAAGCTTTCTTT. The entire variable domain, with the rest obtained from reference TRBV7-2 and TRBJ1-1, is as follows: GAGVSQSPSNKVTEKGKDVELRCDPISGHTALYWYRQSLGQGLEFLIYFQGNSAPDKSGLPSDRFSAERTGGSVSTLTIQRTQQEDSAVYLCASSLRTLTVTQAFFGQGTRLTVV.